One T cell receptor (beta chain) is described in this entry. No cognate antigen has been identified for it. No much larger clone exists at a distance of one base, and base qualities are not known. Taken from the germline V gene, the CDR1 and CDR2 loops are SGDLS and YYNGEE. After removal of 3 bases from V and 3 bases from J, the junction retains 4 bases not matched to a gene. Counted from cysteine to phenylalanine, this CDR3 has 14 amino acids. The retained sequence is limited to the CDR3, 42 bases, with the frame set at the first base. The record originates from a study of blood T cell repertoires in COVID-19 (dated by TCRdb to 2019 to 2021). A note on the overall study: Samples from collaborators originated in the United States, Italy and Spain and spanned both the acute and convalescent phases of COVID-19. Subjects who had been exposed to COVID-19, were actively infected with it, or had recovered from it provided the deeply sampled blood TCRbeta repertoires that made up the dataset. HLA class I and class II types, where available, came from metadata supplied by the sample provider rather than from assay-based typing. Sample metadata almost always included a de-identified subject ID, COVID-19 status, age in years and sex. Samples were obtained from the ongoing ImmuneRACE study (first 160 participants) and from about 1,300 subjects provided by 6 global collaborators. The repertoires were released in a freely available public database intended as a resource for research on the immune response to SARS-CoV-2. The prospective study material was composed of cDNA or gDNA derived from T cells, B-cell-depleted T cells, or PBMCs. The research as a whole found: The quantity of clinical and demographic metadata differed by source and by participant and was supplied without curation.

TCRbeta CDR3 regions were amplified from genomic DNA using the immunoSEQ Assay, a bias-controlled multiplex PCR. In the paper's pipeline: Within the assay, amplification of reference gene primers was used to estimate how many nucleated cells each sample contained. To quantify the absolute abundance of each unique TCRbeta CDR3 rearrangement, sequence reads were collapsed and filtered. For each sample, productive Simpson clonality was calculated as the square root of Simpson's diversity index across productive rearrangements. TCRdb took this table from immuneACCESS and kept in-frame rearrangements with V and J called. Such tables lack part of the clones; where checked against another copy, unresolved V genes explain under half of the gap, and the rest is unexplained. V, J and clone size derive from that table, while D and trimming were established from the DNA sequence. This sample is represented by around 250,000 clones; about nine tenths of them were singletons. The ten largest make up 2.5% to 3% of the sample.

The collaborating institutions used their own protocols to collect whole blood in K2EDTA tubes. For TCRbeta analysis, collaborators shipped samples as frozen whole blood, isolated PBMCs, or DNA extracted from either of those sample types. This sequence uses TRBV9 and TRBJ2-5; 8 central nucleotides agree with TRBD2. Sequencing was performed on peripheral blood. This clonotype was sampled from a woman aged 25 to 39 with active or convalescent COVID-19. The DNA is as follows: TGTGCCAGCAGCGCCCGAGCGGGGGAAGAGACCCAGTACTTC. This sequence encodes CASSARAGEETQYF.